This T cell receptor beta chain was recorded in a study of cytomegalovirus exposure and HLA in healthy donors listed by TCRdb under 2017. With respect to the entire study: An earlier analysis of approximately 640 of the donors reported roughly 300 Gb of sequence data and 120 million or so unique TCR beta sequences from roughly 180 million T cells. Approximately 300 gigabases of sequencing data and 70 million to 100 million unique TCR sequences made up an early release that covered several hundred HLA-typed donors. Among over 350 genotyped donors of the cohort, an average of approximately 250,000 unique TCR beta nucleotide sequences were sequenced per donor, roughly 18% of them non-productive. Every repertoire in the discovery cohort had been generated on one and the same sequencing platform. The study profiled the T cell repertoires of about 720 subjects by immunosequencing and related them to cytomegalovirus serostatus. To study patterns of TCR occurrence, a later analysis re-analyzed previously published TCR beta repertoires from hundreds of donors and added high-resolution HLA genotyping. An earlier analysis of several hundred of the donors used high-throughput TCR beta sequencing to judge whether each TCR beta V gene segment behaved as functional or pseudogenic. HLA typing included class I and class II loci at four-digit resolution. Besides the first cohort of roughly 660 subjects, a separate validation cohort made up of around 120 different subjects was used. Of the roughly 400 genotyped donors, over 70% fell in the genetic ancestry cluster associated with self-reported Caucasian donors. Donor age, sex, ethnicity and CMV serostatus were compiled alongside the repertoire data. Rather than drawing on any new phenotypic data, the later analysis identified candidate immune exposures from TCR beta sequences and the way those sequences occurred across donors. The study aimed to test whether cataloging public T cell receptors could reveal signatures of past pathogen exposure. In a later genetic analysis, genome-wide SNP genotypes for about 65% of the roughly 670 donors were used, and that subset was treated as a discovery cohort. High-throughput TCR immunosequencing, statistical association of individual TCRs with disease status, and machine learning were combined to predict cytomegalovirus infection status. Typing coverage differed by locus: A, B, C, DRB1 and DQB1 were typed in about 629-640 donors, DQA1 in about 500, DPA1 in approximately 610, and DPB1 in just under 490. Because of strong linkage in the cohort, a handful of DR-DQ haplotypes were treated as single units for association and clustering. The paper as a whole reports these results and caveats: A later analysis associated around 16,000 TCR beta sequences with specific HLA alleles at a false discovery rate of 0.05. When HLA alleles, especially DR and DQ, strongly co-occurred, TCR associations were difficult to assign to individual alleles. In this cohort, only TCR beta chains were sequenced, and detectable features were limited by the absence of alpha or paired-chain data. In a later genetic analysis, fewer N-insertions in productive TCRs were reported among donors in an Asian-associated ancestry cluster than the roughly 670-donor mean. In vitro tests confirmed that a few of the cytomegalovirus-associated TCR beta chains recognize cytomegalovirus antigens. Sequencing depth was assumed to be roughly uniform across donors in the presence/absence analyses, though that assumption may not hold. It was suggested by the authors that the approach could potentially be generalized to other disease states and immunological phenotypes. Correlated functional status among segregating V segments might be attributable to linkage disequilibrium, but an unknown experimental factor could not be ruled out. HLA typing was unavailable for some donors at each locus, so association tests used only the typed subset. In an earlier analysis of roughly 500 of the donors, most TCR beta V segments appeared in productive rearrangements about 87% or about 30% of the time, broadly matching IMGT annotations. The study listed 150 to 200 TCR beta chains as associated with cytomegalovirus. CMV serostatus was the only immune exposure information available for the cohort. A further reported finding was that TCR beta sequences accurately predicted the HLA-A and HLA-B alleles for most subjects in the first cohort. V-gene and J-gene trimming of TCR beta chains was associated with a missense DCLRE1C variant in a later genetic analysis, and the association was replicated in an independent cohort. A later analysis found that most CMV-associated TCR beta chains appeared HLA-restricted, with HLA associations seemingly driven largely by CMV exposure. In a later analysis, several top co-occurrence clusters were reported to appear linked to parvovirus B19, influenza, CMV and Epstein-Barr virus. In a later analysis, HLA-associated TCR beta chains showed more clonal expansion and lower generation probabilities than non-associated chains that were equally common. A cluster of highly shared sequence variants was judged likely to represent a technical artifact of the sequencing pipeline. The 87-base-pair reads could not distinguish some IMGT-functional V segments, including TRBV6-2 and TRBV6-3, so those segments were excluded. According to a later analysis, TCR association rates differed among HLA loci, with DRB1 alleles showing the most associated TCRs and HLA-C alleles showing the fewest. Because counts were too low, seventeen rarely observed V segments, including chromosome 9 orphons, were excluded from the earlier analysis of around 640 of the donors. The classifier was reported to diagnose cytomegalovirus status with high specificity and sensitivity in both the original cohort and the validation cohort. Most TCR sequences were seen in very few donors, while some public TCRs were found in many individuals.

From the cysteine through the phenylalanine, the CDR3 covers 14 amino acids. Kept here is only the CDR3 DNA, which spans 42 bases and is read in frame from base 1. The germline V gene specifies SGHAT as CDR1 and FQNNGV as CDR2. The V end loses 3 bases and the J end loses 2 bases, and a stretch of 8 bases separates them. The cohort comprised fewer than 700 healthy bone marrow donors. Cohort members were all nominally healthy when sampled, although unrecorded immune exposures were likely present. The donor tested CMV seronegative and was one of the 352 seronegative cohort members. A peripheral blood sample was provided by each donor, and peripheral blood mononuclear cells were used for TCR beta sequencing. The Qiagen DNeasy Blood Extraction Kit was used to extract genomic DNA from the blood cell samples. Library method: the immunoSEQ multiplex PCR assay. For the multiplex PCR, a mixture combining 60 forward primers for TCR Vbeta segments and 13 reverse primers for TCR Jbeta segments was used. The CDR3 region of rearranged TCR beta genes was amplified from genomic DNA by a multiplex PCR assay. On the Illumina HiSeq System, the amplified TCR beta libraries were sequenced as 87-base-pair reads. In the source study's methods: A later analysis tallied 75 million to 85 million unique TCR beta chains across the 666 repertoires, and around 10 million of those chains were shared by two or more donors. A nearest-neighbor algorithm error-corrected the raw reads and collapsed the reads into unique sequences, merging closely related sequences to remove PCR and sequencing errors. Alignment of CDR3 sequences to IMGT reference sequences was used to assign V, D and J gene segments. For a sequence to be retained, a match of at least six nucleotides was required to both a V gene segment and a J gene segment. A rearrangement was called productive if the CDR3 had no stop codons and remained in frame with V and J, and every other rearrangement was called non-productive. CDR3 was defined by IMGT convention, running from the second conserved V-encoded cysteine to the conserved J-encoded phenylalanine. Sequences without an unambiguous match to a single V gene segment were excluded from the earlier analysis of 587 of the donors. In an earlier analysis of a few hundred of the donors, V segments were called functional above 56.7% productive rearrangements and were called segregating when the between-donor standard deviation exceeded 5%. A statistical classification framework was developed to diagnose cytomegalovirus status using the catalog of TCR beta chain sequences. In a later analysis, V and J genes were assigned by comparing TCR nucleotide sequences against IMGT/GENE-DB human TR gene sequences. The TCRdist pipeline was used in a later analysis to assign CDR3 sequences and most-parsimonious VDJ recombination scenarios. In a later analysis, each TCR beta chain was defined by its CDR3 amino acid sequence together with its V-gene family, and reads without a unique V-gene family were excluded. As a way to deal with suspected cross-contamination and a sequencing artifact, a later analysis dropped nearly 600 nucleotide sequences that were highly shared and had low generation probability. In a later analysis, a clonal expansion index was calculated for each public chain from normalized within-repertoire ranks of inferred template counts. A later analysis computed generation probabilities with a VDJ recombination model fitted to out-of-frame rearrangements, and checked the results against IGoR. In a later analysis, TCR-TCR, TCR-HLA and TCR-CMV co-occurrence was scored with hypergeometric tests, and a repertoire-size bias correction was applied to TCR pairs. To estimate false discovery rates, a later analysis permuted the HLA or CMV assignments 20 times. In a later analysis, co-occurring TCRs were grouped using DBSCAN, and TCRdist sequence similarity was added for clustering within HLA-allele-positive subsets. Repertoires with fewer than 30,000 or more than 120,000 public chains, plus five repertoires with anomalous nucleotide sharing, were excluded from co-occurrence clustering. TCRdb's version of the immuneACCESS table is confined to in-frame rearrangements and falls short of the full clone set. An unresolved V gene accounts for under half of the shortfall where checked; the remainder is of unknown origin. For V, J and clone size, that table is used; D and trimming come from the DNA. The sample table records 310,000 or so clones; roughly 89% of these occur just once. The biggest ten clones account for roughly 2.1% of the sample.

Concerning this clone: Its binding antigen is unknown. Nothing much larger sits one base from this clone, and base qualities are not available.

Sample: PBMCs. Here the chain combines TRBV11-2 and TRBJ2-1; too little of a D gene remains to name it. This TCR was sampled from a woman aged 18-29 years in good health and CMV-seronegative. The sequenced DNA: TGTGCCAGCAGCTTTTACACAGCCTACAATGAGCAGTTCTTC. Its coded protein is CASSFYTAYNEQFF.